This record covers a single T cell receptor (beta chain). Its antigen remains unidentified. The V gene end was trimmed by 5 bases and the J gene end by 5 bases; junction bases not matched to a gene: 4. CDR1 and CDR2 from the germline V gene are WNHNN and SYGVQD (reference sequence). The CDR3 consists of 14 residues. This specimen comes from a study of cytomegalovirus exposure and HLA in healthy donors. Study overall: Clustering assigned 81% of the approximately 430 genotyped donors to the Caucasian-associated ancestry cluster. Overall study results and limits: In a later analysis, at a false discovery rate of 0.05, roughly 16,000 TCR beta sequences matched HLA alleles. In a later analysis, parvovirus B19, influenza, CMV and Epstein-Barr virus appeared linked to several top co-occurrence clusters. It has been reported that TCR beta sequences accurately predicted the HLA-A and HLA-B alleles of most subjects.

The PCR had 60 Vbeta and 13 Jbeta primers. Generated by immunoSEQ multiplex PCR, the TCRdb table keeps only in-frame clones and is missing some. The sample holds about 130,000 clones, around 73% seen once. Material: PBMCs. The TCR sequence derives from a man aged 50 to 60 in good health and CMV-seronegative. V gene TRBV10-1 combines with J gene TRBJ2-2; 8 bases map to TRBD1. The CDR3 loop reads CASSQQGGTGELFF. The CDR3 DNA reads TGCGCCAGCAGTCAACAGGGGGGTACCGGGGAGCTGTTTTTT.